These 25 T cell receptor beta chains were all obtained from the same sample, sequenced in a study listed by TCRdb under 2016. The library was prepared using RT-PCR. Instrument on record: Illumina MiSeq. Starting from the raw public reads, TCRdb applied fastp trimming at Q25, assembled clones with MiXCR and retained in-frame beta chains. Each entry merges the rows of one CDR3 protein and shows their most common DNA and genes. This sample is represented by approximately 720,000 distinct CDR3 sequences; approximately 15% of them were singletons. Jointly, the top ten make up 3% to 4.5% of the sample. Sample: memory CD4+ T cells from blood. The receptor source for this set is a female donor in good health, serving as a healthy control.

Concerning this clonotype: A much larger clonotype is one base distant, so this may be a read error. The rearrangement joins TRBV29-1 to TRBJ2-7; no clear D. Germline V gene lookup returns CDR1 SQVTM and CDR2 ANQGSEA. V dropped 5 bases and J dropped 2 bases, with 22 bases sitting between them. The CDR3 consists of 16 residues. The CDR3 coding sequence is TGCAGCGTTCTTTTTAGGCGTAAGCTTCAAACCTACGAGCAGTACTTC. As protein: CSVLFRRKLQTYEQYF.

For the CDR3, the DNA is TGCAGTGCTAGATTAGGATTCGGGCAGCGGGGCTACAATGAGCAGTTCTTC. This translates into CSARLGFGQRGYNEQFF. J is TRBJ2-1 and V is TRBV20-1; 7 nucleotides match TRBD2. Germline-derived CDR1 and CDR2 are DFQATT and SNEGSKA (reference sequence). V lost 2 bases and J lost 3; bases outside the gene matches: 13. The CDR3 contains 17 residues.

This clonotype was recorded many times. The V call is TRBV6-2 or TRBV6-3, the J call TRBJ2-7, with TRBD1 matching 9 bases. J was trimmed by 5 bases and V by 6 bases; bases with no gene match: 14. Germline CDR1 reads MNHEY; CDR2 reads SVGEGT. This CDR3 comprises 16 residues. The CDR3 loop reads CASSETPGTGLNEQYF. The CDR3, as DNA: TGTGCCAGCAGCGAAACTCCCGGGACAGGGTTGAACGAGCAGTACTTC.

This clonotype turned up a few times. The J gene is TRBJ2-3, the V gene TRBV4-3, with 8 bases matching TRBD2. This CDR3 region has 15 residues. The V gene end was trimmed by 0 bases and the J gene end by 7 bases; junction bases not matched to a gene: 6. Germline V CDR1 and CDR2: LGHNA, YSLEER. CDR3 nucleotide sequence: TGCGCCAGCAGCCAAGAGCGGGGGGATTCGTATACGCAGTATTTT. Protein product: CASSQERGDSYTQYF.

The chain recombines TRBV20-1 with TRBJ2-2, with 7 bases aligning to TRBD1. In germline, CDR1 is DFQATT, CDR2 SNEGSKA (reference sequence). This CDR3 has 14 residues. V was pared by 6 bases and J by 0 bases, with 4 bases of the junction left unmatched. CDR3 protein: CSARQGSNTGELFF. CDR3 sequence (DNA): TGCAGTGCCCGACAGGGCTCGAACACCGGGGAGCTGTTTTTT.

This chain links TRBV7-2 with TRBJ2-7; D remains ambiguous. V lost 1 base to trimming and J lost 6 bases, with 7 bases between them. The CDR3 spans 12 residues. CDR1 and CDR2 (germline): SGHTA, FQGNSA. The CDR3 DNA reads TGTGCCAGCAGCTTAGACAGTCCCGAGCAGTACTTC. This sequence encodes CASSLDSPEQYF.

This clonotype was recorded a few times. The V and J genes are TRBV7-9 and TRBJ2-5; D is possibly TRBD1 or TRBD2 (5 bases each). The CDR3 has 13 residues. V was pared by 8 bases and J by 4 bases, with 14 bases between. The germline CDR1 and CDR2 sequences are SEHNR and FQNEAQ (reference sequence). CDR3 region: CASLGAEGETQYF. The CDR3 coding sequence is TGTGCCAGCCTTGGGGCAGAGGGAGAGACCCAGTACTTC.

The chain uses TRBV6-5 and TRBJ2-3; 12 bases are a match to TRBD2. Germline V gene data show CDR1 as MNHEY and CDR2 as SVGAGI. The CDR3 runs 16 residues. V gave up 8 bases and J gave up 4 bases; unmatched junction bases: 10. In DNA form, the CDR3 reads TGTGCCAGCCGTGAACGACGACTAGCGGGGGCAGATACGCAGTATTTT. As protein: CASRERRLAGADTQYF.

This rearrangement joins TRBV20-1 to TRBJ2-7; possibly TRBD1 or TRBD2 for D (6 bases each). V was shortened by 3 bases and J by 6 bases, with 24 bases between the two germline ends. Looked up from germline, CDR1 is DFQATT and CDR2 is SNEGSKA (reference sequence). The CDR3 contains 16 residues. The CDR3 DNA follows: TGCAGTGCTAGCACTCGAGGGGGGACACCCCCCCGCGAGCAGTACTTC. Residues: CSASTRGGTPPREQYF.

This clonotype was recorded many times. This chain joins TRBV7-2 and TRBJ2-7; D is uncertain. This CDR3 spans 11 amino acids. V lost 5 bases and J 6 bases, leaving 8 bases between the germline ends. The germline V gene encodes CDR1 SGHTA and CDR2 FQGNSA. This CDR3 reads CASSQQSEQYF. DNA for the CDR3: TGTGCCAGCAGCCAACAATCCGAGCAGTACTTC.

The V call is TRBV28, the J call TRBJ1-3; no clear D. The length of the CDR3 is 11 residues. V lost 7 bases and J 4 bases, leaving 5 bases between the germline ends. Per the germline V gene, CDR1 is MDHEN and CDR2 is SYDVKM. The CDR3 nucleotides are TGTGCCAGCAAAACCGGAAACACCATATATTTT. Its protein product is CASKTGNTIYF.

This clonotype was found a few times. This chain uses TRBV2 with TRBJ2-7; TRBD2 agrees at 10 bases. The CDR3 has 16 residues. With 8 bases clipped from V and 0 bases from J, the junction kept 10 bases outside the gene matches. Per germline, CDR1 SNHLY and CDR2 FYNNEI. DNA of the CDR3: TGTGCCAGCCTGTGGCTAGCGGGGGCCAGCTCCTACGAGCAGTACTTC. This codes for CASLWLAGASSYEQYF.

The genes are TRBV12-3 or TRBV12-4 and TRBJ2-3, with D possibly TRBD1 on 6 matching bases. The CDR3 runs 13 residues. V was pared by 5 bases and J by 2 bases, with 8 bases between. CDR3 DNA: TGTGCCAGCAGTGACAGGTACACAGATACGCAGTATTTT. Protein: CASSDRYTDTQYF.

The V and J genes are TRBV3-1 and TRBJ2-2, with 9 bases matching TRBD1. The V gene's germline CDR1 is LGHDT and CDR2 YNNKEL (reference sequence). J gave up 7 bases and V 5 bases, and 8 bases lay outside the gene matches. The CDR3 contains 15 residues. The CDR3 is CASSLATGGNGELFF. Here the CDR3 DNA reads TGTGCCAGCAGCTTAGCCACAGGGGGCAACGGGGAGCTGTTTTTT.

The chain has TRBV10-3 and TRBJ1-3; D call uncertain. Between the trimmed V and J ends, which lost 4 bases and 5 bases, there was a span of 12 bases. The CDR3 consists of 14 residues. Germline CDR1 ENHRY, CDR2 SYGVKD. CDR3: CAISVPSGRNTIYF. The DNA for the CDR3 is TGTGCCATCAGTGTTCCGTCGGGGAGAAACACCATATATTTT.

Concerning this clonotype: Sequence at one end of the junction differs from germline and may be a read error. The chain has TRBV6-6 and TRBJ2-1; no reliable D call. CDR1 MNHNY and CDR2 SVGAGI come from the germline V gene (reference sequence). CDR3 size: 13 residues. CDR3 sequence (DNA): TGTGCCAGCAGTTACTCCCCTGACTCGGCCTCTCCCTTC. Translating it yields CASSYSPDSASPF.

This clonotype was counted between two and nine times. The V and J genes are TRBV5-6 and TRBJ2-7; D remains unclear. V lost 2 bases and J lost 0, with 12 bases in between. This CDR3 is 15 amino acids long. Germline V CDR1 and CDR2: SGHDT, YYEEEE. The CDR3 DNA reads as TGTGCCAGCAGCTTCCAGGATCTCGTCTCCTACGAGCAGTACTTC. It encodes CASSFQDLVSYEQYF.

This clonotype was counted a few times. The J gene is TRBJ2-1, the V gene TRBV6-5; D might be TRBD2 (6 bases). The CDR3 consists of 16 residues. CDR1 MNHEY and CDR2 SVGAGI come from the germline V gene. The germline V and J ends were trimmed by 5 bases and 3 bases, with 17 bases remaining between them. The CDR3 region has the DNA TGTGCCAGCAGTAACATCCGGGACTGGCTCTACAATGAGCAGTTCTTC. Translating gives CASSNIRDWLYNEQFF.

The chain carries TRBV12-3 or TRBV12-4 and TRBJ2-7; 11 bases are shared with TRBD2. V was clipped by 4 bases and J by 5 bases; unmatched bases: 10. There are 16 residues in the CDR3. CDR3 in amino acids: CASSSPTSGIGNEQYF. In nucleotides, the CDR3 is TGTGCCAGCAGTTCCCCGACTAGCGGGATTGGCAACGAGCAGTACTTC.

This clonotype was detected many times. The V call is TRBV20-1, the J call TRBJ1-1; D gene ambiguous. Trimming took off 3 bases at V and 10 bases at J, with 15 bases between the two ends. Germline V CDR1 and CDR2: DFQATT, SNEGSKA (reference sequence). The CDR3 loop spans 12 amino acids. Here the CDR3 reads CSASHPPSGAFF. The CDR3 bases are TGCAGTGCTAGCCATCCCCCGTCGGGAGCTTTCTTT.

This clonotype has ten or more counts. The chain links TRBV6-5 to TRBJ1-2; tentatively, D is TRBD1 (6 bases). Germline CDR1 MNHEY, CDR2 SVGAGI. Trimming left V 2 bases short and J 4 bases short, with 20 bases between. The CDR3 length is 17 residues. The CDR3 DNA reads TGTGCCAGCAGTTACAGGGGGGTTCGACAGTTCCTCTATGGCTACACCTTC. This gives the protein CASSYRGVRQFLYGYTF.

This clonotype was seen many times. This chain joins TRBV27 and TRBJ2-4; the D is unclear. Trimming left V 9 bases short and J 14 bases short, with 11 bases between. Germline CDR1 is MNHEY and CDR2 is SMNVEV (reference sequence). CDR3 length equals 9 residues. CDR3 amino acids: CARPRWEYF. The CDR3 DNA is TGTGCCAGACCCCGGTGGGAGTACTTC.

This clonotype was seen just once. A much larger clone lies one base from this, so it may be a read error. The CDR3 spells CASSNREDTQCF. In DNA form, the CDR3 reads TGTGCCAGCAGTAACAGGGAAGATACGCAGTGTTTT. The chain recombines TRBV7-6 with TRBJ2-3; the D gene is possibly TRBD1 (6 bases). Germline-derived CDR1 and CDR2 are SGHVS and FNYEAQ. The CDR3 loop spans 12 amino acids.

This clonotype was counted at least ten times. V is TRBV6-5 and J is TRBJ1-1; D not certain. CDR1 and CDR2 from the germline V gene are MNHEY and SVGAGI. The CDR3 length is 13 residues. The V end was cut by 8 bases, the J end by 0 bases, with 10 bases between. The CDR3 sequence: CASLQRMNTEAFF. CDR3 bases: TGTGCCAGCTTACAGAGAATGAACACTGAAGCTTTCTTT.

This clonotype was observed many times. In DNA form, the CDR3 reads TGTGCCAGCAGTCTCCAGCGGGTTATGGACAATCAGCCCCAGCATTTT. The encoded protein is CASSLQRVMDNQPQHF. V and J are TRBV12-3 or TRBV12-4 and TRBJ1-5, with D unclear. This CDR3 region has 16 residues. V lost 5 bases and J lost 3, with 17 bases in between.